These 16 T cell receptor beta chains came from one sample sequenced in a study of regulatory T cells in long-lasting Graves disease. Time point noted: newly diagnosed GD, antithyroid drugs for less than 3 months. RNA isolated from PBMCs was used to make the TCR library. Assembly of TCR beta libraries relied on iRepertoire HTBI primers together with Arm-PCR of CDR3 regions. Each CDR3 protein gets one entry after TCRdb re-called the multiplex PCR reads with MiXCR. This table holds about 220,000 distinct CDR3 sequences, approximately 16% found once. The sample here was peripheral blood mononuclear cells (PBMCs), taken at new diagnosis, from a patient treated with antithyroid drugs. The receptor set was obtained from a female donor with Graves disease.

This clonotype was detected many times. The rearrangement uses TRBV29-1 and TRBJ2-2, with TRBD2 as a possible D gene (7 bases). Trimming took 3 bases from V and 1 from J, leaving 9 bases between them. There are 14 residues in the CDR3. Germline CDR1 and CDR2: SQVTM and ANQGSEA. The CDR3 DNA is TGCAGCGTTGAGGGGGGGCTGAACACCGGGGAGCTGTTTTTT. This codes for CSVEGGLNTGELFF.

This clonotype was picked up many times. This chain joins TRBV24-1 and TRBJ1-5, with a tentative D call TRBD1 (6 bases). This CDR3 has 15 residues. Trimming pared 2 bases from V and 6 bases from J, leaving 13 bases between. Germline CDR1 KGHDR, CDR2 SFDVKD. CDR3 sequence: CATSDSQGFGQPQHF. The CDR3 coding sequence is TGTGCCACCAGTGATTCCCAGGGGTTCGGTCAGCCCCAGCATTTT.

This clonotype occurred once. This chain joins TRBV3-1 and TRBJ2-1, with D perhaps matching TRBD2 (6 bases). Trimming removed 1 base from V and 3 bases from J, with 13 bases in between. The V gene's germline CDR1 is LGHDT and CDR2 YNNKEL (reference sequence). This CDR3 spans 16 amino acids. CDR3: CASSQVSGLIYNEQFF. Here the CDR3 DNA reads TGTGCCAGCAGCCAAGTTTCGGGACTGATCTACAATGAGCAGTTCTTC.

The chain employs TRBV2 and TRBJ2-7; 7 bases agree with TRBD2. V lost 5 bases and J lost 3; bases outside the gene matches: 16. CDR3 length: 17 residues. From germline, CDR1 is SNHLY and CDR2 FYNNEI. DNA of the CDR3: TGTGCCAGCAGTCGATTGAGGGAGCGGGGCTCTCTCTACGAGCAGTACTTC. As protein: CASSRLRERGSLYEQYF.

There are many counts of this clonotype. V usage is TRBV11-3 and J usage is TRBJ2-1, with 10 bases that match TRBD2. This CDR3 has 17 amino acids. From germline, CDR1 is SGHNT and CDR2 YENEEA. V was pared by 1 base and J by 5 bases, with 8 bases of the junction left unmatched. CDR3 coding DNA: TGTGCCAGCAGCTTAGGGACTAGCGGTAGATGGGACAATGAGCAGTTCTTC. This gives the protein CASSLGTSGRWDNEQFF.

This clonotype appeared a few times. The chain recombines TRBV6-1 with TRBJ2-5; 7 bases line up with TRBD1. The CDR3 is 12 residues long. V shed 6 bases, J shed 4 bases, and the junction held 2 bases outside the gene matches. Germline values: CDR1 MNHNS, CDR2 SASEGT. CDR3 region: CASRNRGETQYF. The DNA for the CDR3 is TGTGCCAGCAGAAACAGGGGAGAGACCCAGTACTTC.

This clonotype was detected a few times. The chain carries TRBV4-3 and TRBJ2-1; D is undetermined. The CDR3 runs 20 residues. Per germline, CDR1 LGHNA and CDR2 YSLEER. Trimming cost V 0 bases and J 6 bases, with 27 bases left between them. The CDR3 loop is CASSQDRWAVRPKVFNEQFF. The DNA for the CDR3 is TGCGCCAGCAGCCAAGATCGTTGGGCCGTGCGGCCTAAAGTATTCAATGAGCAGTTCTTC.

As concerns this clonotype: This likely came from a read error, as a far larger clone is one base away. The rearrangement links TRBV11-2 to TRBJ2-5; D is unresolved. Germline V gives CDR1 SGHAT, CDR2 FQNNGV. There are 13 residues in the CDR3. The CDR3: CASSLSSVHELFF. CDR3 nucleotides: TGTGCCAGCAGCTTAAGTTCGGTCCATGAGCTGTTCTTC.

The V call is TRBV6-1, the J call TRBJ2-7, with 7 positions matching TRBD2. The CDR3 has 14 residues. Germline V gene lookup returns CDR1 MNHNS and CDR2 SASEGT. V gave up 6 bases and J gave up 0 bases; unmatched junction bases: 5. CDR3 coding DNA: TGTGCCAGCAGAACCGGGACTACCTCCTACGAGCAGTACTTC. Encoded protein: CASRTGTTSYEQYF.

The table lists this clonotype with many counts. The rearrangement joins TRBV30 to TRBJ1-5; D may be TRBD1 (5 bases). Looked up from germline, CDR1 is GTSNPN and CDR2 is SVGIG (reference sequence). With 5 bases removed from V and 3 bases from J, the gap between germline ends came to 14 bases. The length of the CDR3 is 14 residues. The CDR3 loop is CAWGRRGYNQPQHF. The CDR3 DNA reads TGTGCCTGGGGGCGAAGGGGCTACAATCAGCCCCAGCATTTT.

This clonotype has a count of ten or more. The chain links TRBV27 to TRBJ1-5; D may be TRBD1 (6 bases). Germline V gene sequence: CDR1 MNHEY, CDR2 SMNVEV (reference sequence). This CDR3 is built from 14 residues. V shed 6 bases and J shed 0 bases, with 9 bases lying between them. This CDR3 reads CASRRTDSNQPQHF. In nucleotides, the CDR3 is TGTGCCAGCAGACGGACAGATAGCAATCAGCCCCAGCATTTT.

J is TRBJ2-5 and V is TRBV24-1; D unclear. Germline V lookup: CDR1 KGHDR, CDR2 SFDVKD. The CDR3 loop spans 15 amino acids. Trimming took 1 base from V and 2 from J, leaving 10 bases between them. CDR3 region: CATSDFLDKQETQYF. CDR3 coding DNA: TGTGCCACCAGTGATTTCCTTGACAAGCAAGAGACCCAGTACTTC.

The chain combines TRBV12-3 or TRBV12-4 with TRBJ2-2, with D unclear. Trimming took 1 base from V and 1 from J, leaving 7 bases between them. This CDR3 is 15 amino acids long. The DNA of the CDR3 is TGTGCCAGCAGTTTAGTGCCAGGGAACACCGGGGAGCTGTTTTTT. As protein: CASSLVPGNTGELFF.

There are many counts of this clonotype. The chain joins TRBV6-2 or TRBV6-3 to TRBJ2-1; D not certain. In germline, CDR1 is MNHEY, CDR2 SVGEGT. Trimming took off 5 bases at V and 4 bases at J, with 9 bases between the two ends. CDR3 length equals 13 residues. The CDR3 is CASSEVLYNEQFF. The CDR3 coding sequence is TGTGCCAGCAGTGAAGTCCTGTACAATGAGCAGTTCTTC.

This clonotype was picked up many times. CDR3 loop: CASSQVSRLKDGKLFF. The CDR3 DNA reads as TGTGCCAGCAGCCAAGTAAGTCGGCTTAAAGACGGAAAACTGTTTTTT. The chain employs TRBV3-1 and TRBJ1-4; D remains unclear. This CDR3 has 16 residues. Trimming shortened V by 1 base and J by 10 bases, and 19 bases separated the two germline ends. CDR1 is LGHDT and CDR2 is YNNKEL in the germline V gene (reference sequence).

This clonotype was found many times. The rearrangement joins TRBV7-2 to TRBJ2-2; the match to TRBD1 covers 9 bases. Germline CDR1 is SGHTA and CDR2 is FQGNSA. The length of the CDR3 is 16 residues. After removal of 2 bases from V and 6 bases from J, the junction contained 7 bases not matched to a gene. This chain's CDR3 is CASSLIGQGQAGELFF. CDR3 in DNA: TGTGCCAGCAGCTTAATTGGACAGGGGCAGGCCGGGGAGCTGTTTTTT.